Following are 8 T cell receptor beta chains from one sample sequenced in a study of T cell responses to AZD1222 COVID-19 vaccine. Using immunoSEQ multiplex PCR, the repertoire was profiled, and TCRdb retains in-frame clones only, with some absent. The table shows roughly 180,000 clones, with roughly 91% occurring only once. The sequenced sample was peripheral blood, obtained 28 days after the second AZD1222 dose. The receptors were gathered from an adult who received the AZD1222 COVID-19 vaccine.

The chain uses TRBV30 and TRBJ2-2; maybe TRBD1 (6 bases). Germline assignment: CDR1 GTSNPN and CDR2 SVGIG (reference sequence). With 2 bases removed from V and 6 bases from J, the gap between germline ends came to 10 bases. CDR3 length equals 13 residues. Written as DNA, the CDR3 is TGTGCCTGGAGTTTCCAGGGGTCCGGGGAGCTGTTTTTT. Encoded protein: CAWSFQGSGELFF.

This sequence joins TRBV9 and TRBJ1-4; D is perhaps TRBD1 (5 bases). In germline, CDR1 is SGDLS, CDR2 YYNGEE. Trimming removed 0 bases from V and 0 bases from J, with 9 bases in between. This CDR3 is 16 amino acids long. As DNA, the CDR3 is TGTGCCAGCAGCGTAGGAGGGACCGCAACTAATGAAAAACTGTTTTTT. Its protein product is CASSVGGTATNEKLFF. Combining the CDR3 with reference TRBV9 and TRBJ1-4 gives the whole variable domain DSGVTQTPKHLITATGQRVTLRCSPRSGDLSVYWYQQSLDQGLQFLIQYYNGEERAKGNILERFSAQQFPDLHSELNLSSLELGDSALYFCASSVGGTATNEKLFFGSGTQLSVL.

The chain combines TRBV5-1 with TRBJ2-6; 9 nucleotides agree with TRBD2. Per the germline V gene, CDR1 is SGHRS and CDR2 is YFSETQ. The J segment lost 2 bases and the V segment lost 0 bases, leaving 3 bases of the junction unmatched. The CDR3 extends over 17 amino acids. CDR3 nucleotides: TGCGCCAGCAGCTTGGACATAGCGGGAGCTGGGGCCAACGTCCTGACTTTC. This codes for CASSLDIAGAGANVLTF.

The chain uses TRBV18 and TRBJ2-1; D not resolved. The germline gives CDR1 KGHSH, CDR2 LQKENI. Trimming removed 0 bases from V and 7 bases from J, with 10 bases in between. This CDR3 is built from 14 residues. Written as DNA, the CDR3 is TGTGCCAGCTCACCACCGCCACTGGCAAATGAGCAGTTCTTC. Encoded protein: CASSPPPLANEQFF.

The DNA of the CDR3 is TGTGCCAGCAGTTTATGGAGGCAGGGGGCGGCTCAGCCCCAGCATTTT. It codes for CASSLWRQGAAQPQHF. The chain uses TRBV28 and TRBJ1-5, with 8 bases identical to TRBD1. CDR3 length: 16 residues. The germline CDR1 and CDR2 sequences are MDHEN and SYDVKM. The J segment lost 6 bases and the V segment lost 0 bases, leaving 7 bases of the junction unmatched. The complete variable domain, with remaining parts taken from reference TRBV28 and TRBJ1-5, reads DVKVTQSSRYLVKRTGEKVFLECVQDMDHENMFWYRQDPGLGLRLIYFSYDVKMKEKGDIPEGYSVSREKKERFSLILESASTNQTSMYLCASSLWRQGAAQPQHFGDGTRLSIL.

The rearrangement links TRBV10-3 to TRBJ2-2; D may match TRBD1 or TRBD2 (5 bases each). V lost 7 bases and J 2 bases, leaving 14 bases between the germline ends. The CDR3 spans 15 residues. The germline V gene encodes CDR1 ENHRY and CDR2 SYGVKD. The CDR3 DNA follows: TGTGCCATCAAAGGGGACCCAATTAACACCGGGGAGCTGTTTTTT. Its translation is CAIKGDPINTGELFF.

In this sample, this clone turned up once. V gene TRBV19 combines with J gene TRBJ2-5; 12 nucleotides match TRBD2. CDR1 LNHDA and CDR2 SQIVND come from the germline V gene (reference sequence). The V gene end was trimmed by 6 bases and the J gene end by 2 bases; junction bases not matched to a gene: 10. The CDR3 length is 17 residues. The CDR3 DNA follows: TGTGCCAGTAGAGAGGGTCGTCTAGCGGGAGGGCAAGAGACCCAGTACTTC. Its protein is CASREGRLAGGQETQYF.

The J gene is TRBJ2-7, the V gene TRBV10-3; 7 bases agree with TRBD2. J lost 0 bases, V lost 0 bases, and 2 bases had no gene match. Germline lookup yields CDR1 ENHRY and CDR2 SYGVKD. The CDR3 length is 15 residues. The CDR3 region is CAISESGLISYEQYF. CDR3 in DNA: TGTGCCATCAGTGAGTCGGGACTAATCTCCTACGAGCAGTACTTC.